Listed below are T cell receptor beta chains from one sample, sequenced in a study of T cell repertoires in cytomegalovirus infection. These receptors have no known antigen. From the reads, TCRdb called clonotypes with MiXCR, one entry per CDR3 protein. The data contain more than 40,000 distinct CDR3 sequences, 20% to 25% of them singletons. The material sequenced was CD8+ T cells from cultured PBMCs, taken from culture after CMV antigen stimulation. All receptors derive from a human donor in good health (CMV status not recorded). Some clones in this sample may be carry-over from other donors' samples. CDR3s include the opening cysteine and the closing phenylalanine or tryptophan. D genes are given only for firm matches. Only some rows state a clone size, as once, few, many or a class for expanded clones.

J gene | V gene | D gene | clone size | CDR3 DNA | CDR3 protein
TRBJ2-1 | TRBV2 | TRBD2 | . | TGTGCCAGCTCATGGACTAGCGGGGGGTCCCACAATGAGCAGTTCTTC | CASSWTSGGSHNEQFF
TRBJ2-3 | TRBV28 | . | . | TGTGCCAGCAGGCCGGCTAGAGCAGATACGCAGTATTTT | CASRPARADTQYF
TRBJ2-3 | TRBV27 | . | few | TGTGCCAGCAGTTTTGGGGGTAGGCCAGATACGCAGTATTTT | CASSFGGRPDTQYF
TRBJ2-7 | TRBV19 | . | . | TGTGCCAGTAGTATAGATCTACGGGGGTTCTACGAGCAGTACTTC | CASSIDLRGFYEQYF
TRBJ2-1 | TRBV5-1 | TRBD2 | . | TGCGCCAGCAGCGCATCCGGGGGGTCGAACAATGAGCAGTTCTTC | CASSASGGSNNEQFF
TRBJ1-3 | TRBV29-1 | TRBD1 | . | TGCAGCGTTGAAGATCCTAGGGACAGGGGCTCTGGAAACACCATATATTTT | CSVEDPRDRGSGNTIYF
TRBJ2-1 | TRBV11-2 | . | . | TGTGCCAGCAGCGCAGACTATGAGCAGTTCTTC | CASSADYEQFF
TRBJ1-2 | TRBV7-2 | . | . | TGTGCCAGCAGCTTAGAAAAGAAACCCACCTTC | CASSLEKKPTF
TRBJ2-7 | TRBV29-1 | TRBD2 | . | TGCAGCGTTGACGATCGGGGGGAAAAGCAGTACTTC | CSVDDRGEKQYF
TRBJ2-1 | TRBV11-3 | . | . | TGTGCCAGCAGCTTACGATCTGACAGCCACTACAATGAGCAGTTCTTC | CASSLRSDSHYNEQFF
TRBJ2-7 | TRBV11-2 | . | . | TGTGCCAGCAGCTTAGCTTTCGCCGTGACCTACGAGCAGTACTTC | CASSLAFAVTYEQYF
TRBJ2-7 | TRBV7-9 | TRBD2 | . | TGTGCCAGCAGCTTACCAAGCGGGAGGGCCTACGAGCAGTACTTC | CASSLPSGRAYEQYF
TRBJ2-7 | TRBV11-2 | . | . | TGTGCCAGCAGCTTAGTCAGCAGGGGCGTATCCTACGAGCAGTACTTC | CASSLVSRGVSYEQYF
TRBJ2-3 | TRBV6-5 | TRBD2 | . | TGTGCCAGCAGTACGGGACTAGCGGGAGTCAGGGGCACAGATACGCAGTATTTT | CASSTGLAGVRGTDTQYF
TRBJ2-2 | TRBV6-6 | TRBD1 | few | TGTGCCAGCAGTTTTGACAGGGGGAACACCGGGGAGCTGTTTTTT | CASSFDRGNTGELFF
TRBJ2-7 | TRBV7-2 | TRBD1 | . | TGTGCCAGCAGCCCTCCGACAGGGAGCTACGAGCAGTACTTC | CASSPPTGSYEQYF
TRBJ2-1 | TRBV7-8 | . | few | TGTGCCAGCAGCTCCCGGGGGGCCTCCTACAATGAGCAGTTCTTC | CASSSRGASYNEQFF
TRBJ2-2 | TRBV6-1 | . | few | TGTGCCAGCTCTGGCGGAGCGAACACCGGGGAGCTGTTTTTT | CASSGGANTGELFF
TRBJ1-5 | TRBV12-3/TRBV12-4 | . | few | TGTGCCAGCACCTCCGCGGGGCCCCTACAGCCCCAGCATTTT | CASTSAGPLQPQHF
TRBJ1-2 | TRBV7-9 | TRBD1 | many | TGTGCCAGCAGCTCCACAGGGGCCGGAAACTATGGCTACACCTTC | CASSSTGAGNYGYTF
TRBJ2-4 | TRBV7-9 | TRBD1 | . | TGTGCCAGCAGCCCACCTCAGACAGGGAGTCCAAACATTCAGTACTTC | CASSPPQTGSPNIQYF
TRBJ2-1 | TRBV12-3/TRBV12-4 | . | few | TGTGCCAGCAGTTACCTGGGCGGGATGTACAATGAGCAGTTCTTC | CASSYLGGMYNEQFF
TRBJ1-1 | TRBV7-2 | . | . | TGTGCCAGCAGCTTATCTGTCAGGGAAGGTACTGAAGCTTTCTTT | CASSLSVREGTEAFF
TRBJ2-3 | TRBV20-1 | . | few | TGCAGTGCCACTAGCCCCGAAGCTCGACTATATCCCGCAGATACGCAGTATTTT | CSATSPEARLYPADTQYF
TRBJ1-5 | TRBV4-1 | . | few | TGCGCCAGCAGCAACAGGGAAGGTAGGAATCAGCCCCAGCATTTT | CASSNREGRNQPQHF
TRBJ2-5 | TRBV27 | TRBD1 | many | TGTGCCACCAAACCGGGACAGGGTCCAGAGACCCAGTACTTC | CATKPGQGPETQYF
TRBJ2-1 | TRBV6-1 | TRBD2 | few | TGTGCCAGCAGTGAAGGCGGGAGGCCTTACAATGAGCAGTTCTTC | CASSEGGRPYNEQFF
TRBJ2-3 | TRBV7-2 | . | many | TGTGCCAGCAGCTCCTGGTGGACGCAGTATTTT | CASSSWWTQYF
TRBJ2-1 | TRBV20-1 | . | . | TGCAGTGCTAATCGGGGGCCAGATGAGCAGTTCTTC | CSANRGPDEQFF